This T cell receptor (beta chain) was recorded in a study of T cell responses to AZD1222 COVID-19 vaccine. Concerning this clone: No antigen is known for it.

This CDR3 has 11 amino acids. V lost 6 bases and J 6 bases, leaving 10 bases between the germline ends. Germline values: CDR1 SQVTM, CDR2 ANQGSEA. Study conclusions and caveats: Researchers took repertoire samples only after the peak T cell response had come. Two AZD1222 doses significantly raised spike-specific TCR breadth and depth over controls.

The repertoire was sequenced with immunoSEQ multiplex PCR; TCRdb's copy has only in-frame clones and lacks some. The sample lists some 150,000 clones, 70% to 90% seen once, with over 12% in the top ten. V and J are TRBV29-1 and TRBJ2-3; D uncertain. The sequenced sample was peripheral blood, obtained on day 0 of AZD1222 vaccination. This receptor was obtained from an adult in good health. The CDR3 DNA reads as TGCAGCGTCCTGGACGGGGATACGCAGTATTTT. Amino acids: CSVLDGDTQYF.